These 32 T cell receptor beta chains were all obtained from the same sample, sequenced in a study of Ad26.COV2.S vaccination and SARS-CoV-2 variants. Produced via immunoSEQ multiplex PCR; TCRdb's table is partial and in-frame only. The repertoire includes 300,000 to 350,000 clones, 88% of them detected once, and around 5.8% sits in the top ten. Treatment denoted: roughly 18 received Ad26.COV2.S at low or high dose, single or two shots; 5 received placebo; per-sample allocation not given. Day 63 following the first vaccine or placebo injection was when the samples were taken. Source: peripheral blood, taken in a trial of Ad26.COV2.S vaccine versus placebo. The receptor source for this set is a person aged 18-60 years who received the Ad26.COV2.S COVID-19 vaccine or a placebo.

The CDR3: CASSLPGTLENTEAFF. CDR3 sequence (DNA): TGTGCCAGCAGCCTACCAGGGACGCTTGAGAACACTGAAGCTTTCTTT. The rearrangement uses TRBV7-9 and TRBJ1-1; tentatively, D is TRBD1 (5 bases). Trimming took off 5 bases at V and 1 base at J, with 17 bases between the two ends. CDR3 length equals 16 residues. Germline V gives CDR1 SEHNR, CDR2 FQNEAQ (reference sequence).

This clone is a singleton in its sample. The V call is TRBV9, the J call TRBJ2-3; 8 bases align to TRBD2. The trim removed 2 bases at V and 4 bases at J, leaving 15 bases unmatched. Looked up from germline, CDR1 is SGDLS and CDR2 is YYNGEE. There are 18 residues in the CDR3. CDR3 amino acids: CASSVTESPGLVADTQYF. CDR3 nucleotide sequence: TGTGCCAGCAGCGTTACCGAATCGCCGGGACTAGTCGCAGATACGCAGTATTTT.

V usage is TRBV7-6 and J usage is TRBJ2-5; D gene uncertain. Germline V gene data show CDR1 as SGHVS and CDR2 as FNYEAQ. Trimming removed 3 bases at V and 3 bases at J, with 8 bases between. The CDR3 sequence is 13 residues long. The CDR3 protein is CASSFTAKETQYF. In DNA form, the CDR3 reads TGTGCCAGCAGCTTTACGGCTAAAGAGACCCAGTACTTC.

The chain combines TRBV7-9 with TRBJ1-4; no clear D gene. This CDR3 comprises 12 residues. Germline V gene data show CDR1 as SEHNR and CDR2 as FQNEAQ (reference sequence). V lost 5 bases and J lost 8, with 9 bases in between. In DNA, the CDR3 is TGTGCCAGCAGCCCCGGACCCGAAAAACTGTTTTTT. This encodes CASSPGPEKLFF.

This sequence joins TRBV28 and TRBJ2-1, with a weak D call TRBD2 (6 bases). Germline V gene sequence: CDR1 MDHEN, CDR2 SYDVKM. V dropped 5 bases and J dropped 0 bases, with 14 bases sitting between them. The CDR3 spans 16 residues. The DNA for the CDR3 is TGTGCCAGCAGTCCACTGGACGGGAGCTCCTACAATGAGCAGTTCTTC. It codes for CASSPLDGSSYNEQFF.

The CDR3 region is CASSSSGAANYGYTF. Here the CDR3 DNA reads TGTGCCAGCAGTTCATCGGGGGCGGCTAACTATGGCTACACCTTC. This sequence joins TRBV28 and TRBJ1-2; the D gene is possibly TRBD1 (6 bases). The germline V gene has CDR1 MDHEN and CDR2 SYDVKM. V lost 4 bases and J lost 0, with 12 bases in between. The CDR3 has 15 amino acids.

The CDR3: CASSLSLGPTTSYNEQFF. CDR3 bases: TGTGCCAGCAGCTTAAGTCTCGGACCAACTACGTCCTACAATGAGCAGTTCTTC. The chain joins TRBV7-3 to TRBJ2-1, with D unresolved. The CDR3 sequence is 18 residues long. Germline-derived CDR1 and CDR2 are SGHTA and FQGTGA. V was trimmed by 1 base and J by 1 base, leaving 17 bases between them. Full variable domain (outside the CDR3, taken from reference TRBV7-3 and TRBJ2-1): GAGVSQTPSNKVTEKGKYVELRCDPISGHTALYWYRQSLGQGPEFLIYFQGTGAADDSGLPNDRFFAVRPEGSVSTLKIQRTERGDSAVYLCASSLSLGPTTSYNEQFFGPGTRLTVL.

This clone has just a few counts. This chain uses TRBV2 with TRBJ2-7; D possibly matches TRBD1 or TRBD2 (5 bases each). The CDR3 totals 17 residues. Germline lookup yields CDR1 SNHLY and CDR2 FYNNEI. The V end was cut by 5 bases, the J end by 0 bases, with 20 bases between. CDR3 DNA sequence: TGTGCCAGCAGTATCATGGGACCCAGCCTGACCTCCTACGAGCAGTACTTC. It encodes CASSIMGPSLTSYEQYF.

The J gene is TRBJ2-1, the V gene TRBV5-1, with TRBD2 identical over 8 bases. V was pared by 4 bases and J by 0 bases, with 3 bases of the junction left unmatched. Germline V gene lookup returns CDR1 SGHRS and CDR2 YFSETQ. CDR3 length equals 15 residues. The CDR3 nucleotides read TGCGCCAGCAGCCTTAGCGGGGTCTCCTACAATGAGCAGTTCTTC. Amino acids: CASSLSGVSYNEQFF.

The chain has TRBV7-6 and TRBJ2-1, with 14 positions matching TRBD2. The CDR3 is 16 residues long. Germline lookup yields CDR1 SGHVS and CDR2 FNYEAQ. V dropped 5 bases and J dropped 4; count of bases not matched to a gene: 4. This CDR3 is CASSKGLAGGYNEQFF. CDR3 coding DNA: TGTGCCAGCAGCAAAGGACTAGCGGGAGGTTACAATGAGCAGTTCTTC.

The rearrangement joins TRBV29-1 to TRBJ1-5; D is uncertain. Germline assignment: CDR1 SQVTM and CDR2 ANQGSEA. The CDR3 contains 12 residues. Trimming pared 4 bases from V and 9 bases from J, leaving 13 bases between. The CDR3 here is CSVGGSKGPQHF. In DNA, the CDR3 is TGCAGCGTTGGAGGTTCAAAGGGGCCCCAGCATTTT. Looking up the rest from reference TRBV29-1 and TRBJ1-5 gives the full variable domain: SAVISQKPSRDICQRGTSLTIQCQVDSQVTMMFWYRQQPGQSLTLIATANQGSEATYESGFVIDKFPISRPNLTFSTLTVSNMSPEDSSIYLCSVGGSKGPQHFGDGTRLSIL.

This chain joins TRBV28 and TRBJ2-3, with 7 bases matching TRBD2. After removal of 3 bases from V and 0 bases from J, the junction contained 12 bases not matched to a gene. From germline, CDR1 is MDHEN and CDR2 SYDVKM. This CDR3 is 18 amino acids long. The CDR3 DNA reads TGTGCCAGCAGTTTTGTGGGTGCGGGAGTCCTAAGCACAGATACGCAGTATTTT. It encodes CASSFVGAGVLSTDTQYF.

The chain has TRBV4-1 and TRBJ2-1; 9 nucleotides line up with TRBD2. Germline CDR1 and CDR2: MGHRA and YSYEKL. CDR3 size: 16 residues. V was pared by 1 base and J by 4 bases, with 5 bases of the junction left unmatched. The CDR3 loop is CASSQGVAGDYNEQFF. The CDR3 nucleotides are TGCGCCAGCAGCCAAGGGGTAGCGGGGGATTACAATGAGCAGTTCTTC.

The chain uses TRBV6-4 and TRBJ2-7, with 7 positions matching TRBD1. The CDR3 spans 14 residues. CDR1 is MRHNA and CDR2 is SNTAGT in the germline V gene. The J segment lost 2 bases and the V segment lost 9 bases, leaving 10 bases of the junction unmatched. CDR3 nucleotides: TGTGCCAGTGCAAGGGGGCAGTGCCCCTACGAGCAGTACTTC. Translated, it gives CASARGQCPYEQYF.

The rearrangement uses TRBV7-3 and TRBJ2-2; TRBD1 agrees at 8 bases. The CDR3 is 18 amino acids. CDR1 and CDR2 (germline): SGHTA, FQGTGA. The V gene end was trimmed by 1 base and the J gene end by 6 bases; junction bases not matched to a gene: 13. CDR3 amino acids: CASSLRGRTGRSPGELFF. Written as DNA, the CDR3 is TGTGCCAGCAGCTTAAGAGGGCGGACAGGGAGGTCCCCCGGGGAGCTGTTTTTT. The full variable domain, rest sourced from reference TRBV7-3 and TRBJ2-2, is GAGVSQTPSNKVTEKGKYVELRCDPISGHTALYWYRQSLGQGPEFLIYFQGTGAADDSGLPNDRFFAVRPEGSVSTLKIQRTERGDSAVYLCASSLRGRTGRSPGELFFGEGSRLTVL.

This clone was recorded once. The V gene is TRBV4-3, the J gene TRBJ2-4, with D hard to call. Per the germline V gene, CDR1 is LGHNA and CDR2 is YSLEER. The CDR3 loop spans 13 amino acids. V lost 0 bases and J lost 13, with 13 bases in between. This CDR3 reads CASSQDLVGKQYF. The CDR3 region has the DNA TGCGCCAGCAGCCAAGACCTAGTTGGAAAACAGTACTTC.

The chain uses TRBV7-2 and TRBJ2-1; 10 bases align to TRBD2. The CDR3 covers 14 residues. The germline V gene encodes CDR1 SGHTA and CDR2 FQGNSA. The junction had 7 bases not matched to a gene; V was cut back by 7 bases and J by 7 bases. The CDR3 DNA follows: TGTGCCAGCAAGAGCGGGGGGGCCCCGAATGAGCAGTTCTTC. The encoded protein is CASKSGGAPNEQFF.

The V call is TRBV18, the J call TRBJ1-5, with no clear D. The V and J ends lost 2 bases and 7 bases respectively, with 15 bases between them. In germline, CDR1 is KGHSH, CDR2 LQKENI. The CDR3 runs 15 residues. The CDR3 DNA reads TGTGCCAGCTCACCAGCGGACGGCACCTCCCAGCCCCAGCATTTT. Its translation: CASSPADGTSQPQHF.

CDR3 protein: CASSHPSTDTQYF. In DNA form, the CDR3 reads TGTGCCAGTAGCCACCCGAGCACAGATACGCAGTATTTT. The rearrangement links TRBV19 to TRBJ2-3; no definite D call. Germline lookup yields CDR1 LNHDA and CDR2 SQIVND (reference sequence). The CDR3 has 13 residues. V lost 6 bases to trimming and J lost 0 bases, with 7 bases between them.

The chain has TRBV2 and TRBJ1-6; 9 bases align to TRBD1. The germline gives CDR1 SNHLY, CDR2 FYNNEI. The CDR3 runs to 14 residues. Trimming cost V 7 bases and J 7 bases; bases outside gene matches: 5. This CDR3 is CASNVGTGNSPLHF. The CDR3 DNA sequence: TGTGCCAGCAACGTAGGGACAGGGAATTCACCCCTCCACTTT.

The CDR3 spells CASSEPQGAGGSPLHF. The CDR3 coding sequence is TGTGCCAGCAGTGAACCCCAGGGGGCGGGTGGTTCACCCCTCCACTTT. The chain joins TRBV25-1 to TRBJ1-6; 8 nucleotides align to TRBD1. Looked up from germline, CDR1 is MGHDK and CDR2 is SYGVNS. This CDR3 region has 16 residues. V trimming: 2 bases; J trimming: 9 bases; junction bases outside the gene matches: 9.

The V and J genes are TRBV6-4 and TRBJ2-3; no definite D call. From germline, CDR1 is MRHNA and CDR2 SNTAGT. V was pared by 3 bases and J by 8 bases, with 12 bases between. This CDR3 spans 13 amino acids. This chain's CDR3 is CASSESEAATQYF. The CDR3 nucleotides read TGTGCCAGCAGTGAAAGTGAGGCGGCTACGCAGTATTTT.

The gene calls are TRBV5-6 and TRBJ1-2; no clear D gene. Trimming removed 4 bases at V and 7 bases at J, with 17 bases between. Germline V gene data show CDR1 as SGHDT and CDR2 as YYEEEE. The CDR3 is 14 residues long. CDR3 coding DNA: TGTGCCAGCAGCCAGAAACAGATTGATGTTGGCTACACCTTC. This gives the protein CASSQKQIDVGYTF.

This chain links TRBV5-4 with TRBJ1-6; weak D call: TRBD1 (6 bases). The CDR3 covers 14 residues. Germline V gene lookup returns CDR1 SGHNT and CDR2 YYREEE (reference sequence). The V gene lost 7 bases and the J gene lost 9 bases, with 17 bases spanning the gap. The CDR3 protein is CASAYRGGGSPLHF. DNA for the CDR3: TGTGCCAGCGCCTATAGGGGGGGTGGTTCACCCCTCCACTTT.

This clone was seen only once. This sequence joins TRBV19 and TRBJ2-5; the D gene is possibly TRBD2 (6 bases). The CDR3 length is 13 residues. Trimming took 8 bases from V and 4 from J, leaving 14 bases between them. Germline V gives CDR1 LNHDA, CDR2 SQIVND (reference sequence). The CDR3 reads CASGVAGRETQYF. DNA for the CDR3: TGTGCCAGTGGGGTTGCGGGACGAGAGACCCAGTACTTC.

This clone was detected only a few times. This chain links TRBV5-4 with TRBJ1-2; no clear D. Trimming left V 4 bases short and J 0 bases short, with 10 bases between. Germline CDR1 is SGHNT and CDR2 is YYREEE (reference sequence). This CDR3 is built from 14 residues. CDR3 amino acids: CASSPEEANYGYTF. In DNA form, the CDR3 reads TGTGCCAGCAGCCCCGAAGAAGCTAACTATGGCTACACCTTC.

The chain combines TRBV6-5 with TRBJ1-5, with TRBD1 as a possible D gene (5 bases). Deletions cut 2 bases from V and 3 bases from J, with 14 bases between. Germline V CDR1 and CDR2: MNHEY, SVGAGI. The CDR3 length is 16 residues. The CDR3 loop reads CASSYRAGRSNQPQHF. The CDR3 nucleotides read TGTGCCAGCAGTTACCGGGCAGGGCGTTCCAATCAGCCCCAGCATTTT.

The genes are TRBV30 and TRBJ2-7, with TRBD2 matching over 7 bases. Germline CDR1 reads GTSNPN; CDR2 reads SVGIG (reference sequence). This CDR3 has 13 residues. DNA of the CDR3: TGTGCTGGGGGGGAGGGAAGCTCCTACGAGCAGTACTTC. Its translation is CAGGEGSSYEQYF.

This clone was recorded a few times. This sample includes further DNA sequences coding for the same CDR3. The V gene is TRBV9, the J gene TRBJ1-5; D is unresolved. The CDR3 consists of 14 residues. Trimming shortened V by 0 bases and J by 5 bases, and 9 bases separated the two germline ends. Looked up from germline, CDR1 is SGDLS and CDR2 is YYNGEE. CDR3 coding DNA: TGTGCCAGCAGCGTAGGGCAGGAAGATCAGCCCCAGCATTTT. Encoded protein: CASSVGQEDQPQHF.

The chain has TRBV3-1 (or the pseudogene TRBV3-2) and TRBJ2-1, with D perhaps matching TRBD1 or TRBD2 (5 bases each). Germline V gene data show CDR1 as LGHDT and CDR2 as YNNKEL (reference sequence). V lost 1 base and J lost 9, with 10 bases in between. This CDR3 spans 13 amino acids. In DNA, the CDR3 is TGTGCCAGCAGCCAAGTGGCAGGGAGTGAGCAGTTCTTC. It is translated as CASSQVAGSEQFF.

The chain combines TRBV2 with TRBJ2-5; D gene ambiguous. V was trimmed by 0 bases and J by 7 bases, leaving 15 bases between them. This CDR3 contains 15 residues. Germline V gene data show CDR1 as SNHLY and CDR2 as FYNNEI. The CDR3 DNA follows: TGTGCCAGCAGTGAAGCTGGACGACCCGAAGGGACCCAGTACTTC. Its translation: CASSEAGRPEGTQYF.

The V gene is TRBV5-4, the J gene TRBJ2-7; D uncertain. CDR3 size: 13 residues. Germline V lookup: CDR1 SGHNT, CDR2 YYREEE (reference sequence). V was shortened by 3 bases and J by 3 bases, with 10 bases between the two germline ends. The chain's CDR3 is CASSSHSHYEQYF. The CDR3 DNA reads TGTGCCAGCAGCTCCCACAGTCACTACGAGCAGTACTTC.